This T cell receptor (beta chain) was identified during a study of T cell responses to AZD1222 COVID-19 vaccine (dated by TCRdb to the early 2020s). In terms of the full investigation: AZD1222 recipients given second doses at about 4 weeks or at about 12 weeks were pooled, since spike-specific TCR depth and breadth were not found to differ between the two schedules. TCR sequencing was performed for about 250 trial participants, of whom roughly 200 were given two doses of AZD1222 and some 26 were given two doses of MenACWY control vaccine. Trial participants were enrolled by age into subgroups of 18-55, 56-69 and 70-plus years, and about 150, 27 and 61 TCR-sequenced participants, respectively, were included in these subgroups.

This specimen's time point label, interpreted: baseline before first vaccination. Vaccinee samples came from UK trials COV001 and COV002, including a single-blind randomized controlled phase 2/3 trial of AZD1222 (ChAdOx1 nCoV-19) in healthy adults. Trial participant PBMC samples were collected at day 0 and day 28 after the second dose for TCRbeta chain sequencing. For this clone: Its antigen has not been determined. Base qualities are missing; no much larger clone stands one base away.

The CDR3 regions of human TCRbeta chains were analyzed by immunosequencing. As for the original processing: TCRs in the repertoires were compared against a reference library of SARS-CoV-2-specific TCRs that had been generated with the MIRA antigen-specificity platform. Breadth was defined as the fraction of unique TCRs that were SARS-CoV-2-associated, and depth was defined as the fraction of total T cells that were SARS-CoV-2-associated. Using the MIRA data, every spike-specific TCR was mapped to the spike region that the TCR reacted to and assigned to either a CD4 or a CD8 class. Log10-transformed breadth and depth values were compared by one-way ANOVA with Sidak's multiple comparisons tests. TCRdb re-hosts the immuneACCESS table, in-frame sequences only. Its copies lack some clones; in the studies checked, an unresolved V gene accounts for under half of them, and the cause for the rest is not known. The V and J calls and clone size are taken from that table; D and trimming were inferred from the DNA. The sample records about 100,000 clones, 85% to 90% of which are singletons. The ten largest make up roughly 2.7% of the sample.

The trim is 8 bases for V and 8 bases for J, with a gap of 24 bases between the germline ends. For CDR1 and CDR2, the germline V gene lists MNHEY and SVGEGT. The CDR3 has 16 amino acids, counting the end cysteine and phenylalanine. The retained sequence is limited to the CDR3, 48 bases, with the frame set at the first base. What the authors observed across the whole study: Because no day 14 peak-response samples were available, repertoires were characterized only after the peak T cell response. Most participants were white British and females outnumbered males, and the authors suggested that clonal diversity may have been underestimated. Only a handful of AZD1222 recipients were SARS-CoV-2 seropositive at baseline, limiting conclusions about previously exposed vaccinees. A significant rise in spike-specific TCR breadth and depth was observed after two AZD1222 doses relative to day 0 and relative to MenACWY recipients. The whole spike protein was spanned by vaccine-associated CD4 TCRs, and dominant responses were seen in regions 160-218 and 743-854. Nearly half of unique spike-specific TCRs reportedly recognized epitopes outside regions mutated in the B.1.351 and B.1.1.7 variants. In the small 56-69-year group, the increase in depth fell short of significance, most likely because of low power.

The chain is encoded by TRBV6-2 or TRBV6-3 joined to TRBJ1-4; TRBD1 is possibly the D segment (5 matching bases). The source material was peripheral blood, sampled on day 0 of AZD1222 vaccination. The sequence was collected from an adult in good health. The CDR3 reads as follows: CASGSRGIPLGEKLFF. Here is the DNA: TGTGCCAGCGGTTCCCGGGGCATCCCTCTTGGGGAAAAACTGTTTTTT.